These 14 T cell receptor beta chains were sequenced from one sample in a study. A single record per CDR3 protein comes from TCRdb applying MiXCR to the 5' RACE reads. This sample has 35,000 to 50,000 distinct CDR3 sequences; 20% to 25% occur once, and the top ten carry 3.5% to 4.5%. Cells sorted as Tregs were CD4+, CD25+ and CD127-/low. Sequencing was carried out using Tregs sorted from a lymph node. The source is a female donor with breast cancer.

This clonotype was observed at least ten times. The chain has TRBV7-9 and TRBJ2-7; 11 nucleotides align to TRBD1. V shed 5 bases, J shed 4 bases, and the junction held 7 bases outside the gene matches. Germline V CDR1 and CDR2: SEHNR, FQNEAQ (reference sequence). The length of the CDR3 is 15 residues. CDR3: CASSPGQGARYEQYF. The CDR3 coding sequence is TGTGCCAGCAGCCCTGGACAGGGGGCGCGATACGAGCAGTACTTC.

Here the CDR3 DNA reads TGCGCCAGCAGCCAAGAGGTGGCAACTAATGAAAAACTGTTTTTT. Protein sequence: CASSQEVATNEKLFF. The chain uses TRBV5-1 and TRBJ1-4; D not certain. Germline V CDR1 and CDR2: SGHRS, YFSETQ. The V end was cut by 4 bases, the J end by 0 bases, with 10 bases between. CDR3 size: 15 residues.

The chain employs TRBV6-2 or TRBV6-3 and TRBJ1-2, with 7 bases that match TRBD1. Germline CDR1 is MNHEY and CDR2 is SVGEGT. The CDR3 spans 14 residues. V gave up 7 bases and J gave up 3 bases; unmatched junction bases: 8. CDR3 protein: CASTDTGTDYGYTF. The CDR3 DNA follows: TGTGCCAGCACTGACACCGGGACAGACTATGGCTACACCTTC.

The V gene is TRBV5-1, the J gene TRBJ1-1, with unresolved D. CDR1 SGHRS and CDR2 YFSETQ come from the germline V gene. There are 10 residues in the CDR3. Trimming removed 1 base at V and 11 bases at J, with 6 bases between. CDR3 residues: CASSLLLAFF. CDR3 nucleotides: TGCGCCAGCAGCTTGTTACTGGCTTTCTTT.

There are many counts of this clonotype. J is TRBJ2-7 and V is TRBV10-3, with TRBD1 matching over 8 bases. V lost 6 bases, J lost 3 bases, and 10 bases stayed unmatched. Looked up from germline, CDR1 is ENHRY and CDR2 is SYGVKD. The CDR3 runs 15 residues. CDR3 nucleotide sequence: TGTGCCATCAGGGATTTGGTGGGACAGGTCTACGAGCAGTACTTC. Amino acids: CAIRDLVGQVYEQYF.

This clonotype was detected a few times. This chain links TRBV5-1 with TRBJ1-1, with 12 bases fitting TRBD1. V lost 7 bases and J lost 1; bases outside the gene matches: 5. The CDR3 loop spans 15 amino acids. The germline V gene encodes CDR1 SGHRS and CDR2 YFSETQ. CDR3 sequence (DNA): TGCGCCAGCGGGACAGGGGGCGTCAGGAACACTGAAGCTTTCTTT. Translation: CASGTGGVRNTEAFF.

This clonotype has ten or more counts. The V and J genes are TRBV27 and TRBJ1-5; 12 nucleotides line up with TRBD1. There are 13 residues in the CDR3. J was trimmed by 6 bases and V by 10 bases; bases with no gene match: 4. Germline V gives CDR1 MNHEY, CDR2 SMNVEV (reference sequence). The CDR3 protein is CATGTGGIQPQHF. Written as DNA, the CDR3 is TGTGCCACCGGGACAGGGGGCATTCAGCCCCAGCATTTT.

This clonotype came up many times. Here the CDR3 DNA reads TGTGCCATCAGTGAGTCGGGAGCGGGGGGTGTGACAGATACGCAGTATTTT. Its translation is CAISESGAGGVTDTQYF. The rearrangement uses TRBV10-3 and TRBJ2-3; 9 bases are shared with TRBD2. The length of the CDR3 is 17 residues. Trimming cost V 0 bases and J 3 bases; bases outside gene matches: 7. CDR1 and CDR2 (germline): ENHRY, SYGVKD.

The chain links TRBV6-5 to TRBJ2-7, with a weak D call TRBD2 (5 bases). Trimming removed 8 bases from V and 5 bases from J, with 22 bases in between. Germline CDR1 MNHEY, CDR2 SVGAGI. This CDR3 is built from 15 residues. The CDR3 nucleotides read TGTGCCAGCGCTCAAGAGGGAATACGTCTCGACGAGCAGTACTTC. Translation: CASAQEGIRLDEQYF.

This clonotype appeared a few times. The chain combines TRBV12-3 or TRBV12-4 with TRBJ2-2; possibly TRBD2 for D (5 bases). The length of the CDR3 is 17 residues. V lost 0 bases, J lost 3 bases, and 14 bases lay in between. The CDR3 spells CASSLALLGMDTGELFF. The CDR3 bases are TGTGCCAGCAGTTTAGCGCTACTAGGAATGGACACCGGGGAGCTGTTTTTT.

The V and J genes are TRBV29-1 and TRBJ2-4; TRBD2 matches 8 bases. The CDR3 is 12 amino acids. Germline V gene sequence: CDR1 SQVTM, CDR2 ANQGSEA. V dropped 7 bases and J dropped 11; count of bases not matched to a gene: 10. CDR3 in amino acids: CSARGGRSFQYF. The CDR3 DNA reads as TGCAGCGCCCGTGGCGGGAGGTCTTTTCAGTACTTC.

In the case of this clonotype: Its ends do not fully match the called genes, so a read error is possible. This rearrangement joins TRBV24-1 to TRBJ2-5; 7 bases map to TRBD1. The CDR3 is made up of 14 amino acids. CDR1 is KGHDR and CDR2 is SFDVKD in the germline V gene. The CDR3 DNA is TGTGCCATCAGTGACTGGGACAGCCAAGAGACCCAGTACTTC. Amino acids: CAISDWDSQETQYF.

The V and J genes are TRBV5-1 and TRBJ2-3; D is unclear. With 6 bases removed from V and 6 bases from J, the gap between germline ends came to 14 bases. The CDR3 runs 13 residues. The V gene's germline CDR1 is SGHRS and CDR2 YFSETQ. CDR3 amino acids: CASTKGQRDTQYF. The CDR3 nucleotides are TGCGCCAGCACGAAGGGTCAGAGGGATACGCAGTATTTT. Looking up the rest from reference TRBV5-1 and TRBJ2-3 gives the full variable domain: KAGVTQTPRYLIKTRGQQVTLSCSPISGHRSVSWYQQTPGQGLQFLFEYFSETQRNKGNFPGRFSGRQFSNSRSEMNVSTLELGDSALYLCASTKGQRDTQYFGPGTRLTVL.

The chain uses TRBV7-9 and TRBJ1-3, with unresolved D. Between the trimmed V and J ends, which lost 2 bases and 4 bases, there was a span of 15 bases. The germline gives CDR1 SEHNR, CDR2 FQNEAQ (reference sequence). The CDR3 is 16 amino acids. The CDR3 DNA reads TGTGCCAGCAGCTTAAATGGCAGCCCGAGGGGAAACACCATATATTTT. This codes for CASSLNGSPRGNTIYF.